The rows below give T cell receptor beta chains drawn from one sample of a study of Ad26.COV2.S vaccination and SARS-CoV-2 variants. Sequencing used immunoSEQ multiplex PCR; TCRdb keeps in-frame clones, though not all of them. This sample yields around 300,000 clones, of which less than 90% are seen a single time; 6.4% belongs to the top ten. Sequenced material: peripheral blood, taken in a trial of Ad26.COV2.S vaccine versus placebo. The receptors were sampled from a person aged 18 to 65 who received the Ad26.COV2.S COVID-19 vaccine or a placebo. Each CDR3 is given without its conserved first and last residue. Each record gives: D gene, CDR3 length, clone size, J gene, V gene, CDR3 protein. D genes are given only for firm matches. Size tells how often a clone was seen (once, few, many) or the class of an expanded clone, and some rows leave it out.

d_call: NA; cdr3_length: 13; clone_size: NA; j_call: TRBJ1-2; v_call: TRBV3-1/TRBV3-2; cdr3_aa: ASSQDFGLPGGYT
d_call: TRBD1; cdr3_length: 13; clone_size: NA; j_call: TRBJ1-5; v_call: TRBV6-6; cdr3_aa: ASRDRELRNQPQH
d_call: TRBD1; cdr3_length: 16; clone_size: NA; j_call: TRBJ1-1; v_call: TRBV9; cdr3_aa: ASSVSPVRGQGNTEAF
d_call: NA; cdr3_length: 11; clone_size: NA; j_call: TRBJ1-2; v_call: TRBV2; cdr3_aa: ASNGRRSDGYT
d_call: NA; cdr3_length: 11; clone_size: NA; j_call: TRBJ1-1; v_call: TRBV12-3/TRBV12-4; cdr3_aa: ASSLKQNTEAF
d_call: NA; cdr3_length: 13; clone_size: few; j_call: TRBJ1-6; v_call: TRBV25-1; cdr3_aa: ASAAMSSYNSPLH
d_call: NA; cdr3_length: 11; clone_size: NA; j_call: TRBJ2-7; v_call: TRBV4-1; cdr3_aa: ASSLARAREQY
d_call: TRBD1; cdr3_length: 12; clone_size: NA; j_call: TRBJ1-5; v_call: TRBV28; cdr3_aa: ASSTGTGNQPQH
d_call: NA; cdr3_length: 13; clone_size: once; j_call: TRBJ2-3; v_call: TRBV11-3; cdr3_aa: ASSLAGGSADTQY
d_call: NA; cdr3_length: 12; clone_size: NA; j_call: TRBJ1-2; v_call: TRBV10-3; cdr3_aa: AIRIDGNNYGYT
d_call: NA; cdr3_length: 13; clone_size: once; j_call: TRBJ2-5; v_call: TRBV5-1; cdr3_aa: ASSSNSGSGETQY
d_call: NA; cdr3_length: 12; clone_size: NA; j_call: TRBJ1-6; v_call: TRBV19; cdr3_aa: ASSATLGNSPLH